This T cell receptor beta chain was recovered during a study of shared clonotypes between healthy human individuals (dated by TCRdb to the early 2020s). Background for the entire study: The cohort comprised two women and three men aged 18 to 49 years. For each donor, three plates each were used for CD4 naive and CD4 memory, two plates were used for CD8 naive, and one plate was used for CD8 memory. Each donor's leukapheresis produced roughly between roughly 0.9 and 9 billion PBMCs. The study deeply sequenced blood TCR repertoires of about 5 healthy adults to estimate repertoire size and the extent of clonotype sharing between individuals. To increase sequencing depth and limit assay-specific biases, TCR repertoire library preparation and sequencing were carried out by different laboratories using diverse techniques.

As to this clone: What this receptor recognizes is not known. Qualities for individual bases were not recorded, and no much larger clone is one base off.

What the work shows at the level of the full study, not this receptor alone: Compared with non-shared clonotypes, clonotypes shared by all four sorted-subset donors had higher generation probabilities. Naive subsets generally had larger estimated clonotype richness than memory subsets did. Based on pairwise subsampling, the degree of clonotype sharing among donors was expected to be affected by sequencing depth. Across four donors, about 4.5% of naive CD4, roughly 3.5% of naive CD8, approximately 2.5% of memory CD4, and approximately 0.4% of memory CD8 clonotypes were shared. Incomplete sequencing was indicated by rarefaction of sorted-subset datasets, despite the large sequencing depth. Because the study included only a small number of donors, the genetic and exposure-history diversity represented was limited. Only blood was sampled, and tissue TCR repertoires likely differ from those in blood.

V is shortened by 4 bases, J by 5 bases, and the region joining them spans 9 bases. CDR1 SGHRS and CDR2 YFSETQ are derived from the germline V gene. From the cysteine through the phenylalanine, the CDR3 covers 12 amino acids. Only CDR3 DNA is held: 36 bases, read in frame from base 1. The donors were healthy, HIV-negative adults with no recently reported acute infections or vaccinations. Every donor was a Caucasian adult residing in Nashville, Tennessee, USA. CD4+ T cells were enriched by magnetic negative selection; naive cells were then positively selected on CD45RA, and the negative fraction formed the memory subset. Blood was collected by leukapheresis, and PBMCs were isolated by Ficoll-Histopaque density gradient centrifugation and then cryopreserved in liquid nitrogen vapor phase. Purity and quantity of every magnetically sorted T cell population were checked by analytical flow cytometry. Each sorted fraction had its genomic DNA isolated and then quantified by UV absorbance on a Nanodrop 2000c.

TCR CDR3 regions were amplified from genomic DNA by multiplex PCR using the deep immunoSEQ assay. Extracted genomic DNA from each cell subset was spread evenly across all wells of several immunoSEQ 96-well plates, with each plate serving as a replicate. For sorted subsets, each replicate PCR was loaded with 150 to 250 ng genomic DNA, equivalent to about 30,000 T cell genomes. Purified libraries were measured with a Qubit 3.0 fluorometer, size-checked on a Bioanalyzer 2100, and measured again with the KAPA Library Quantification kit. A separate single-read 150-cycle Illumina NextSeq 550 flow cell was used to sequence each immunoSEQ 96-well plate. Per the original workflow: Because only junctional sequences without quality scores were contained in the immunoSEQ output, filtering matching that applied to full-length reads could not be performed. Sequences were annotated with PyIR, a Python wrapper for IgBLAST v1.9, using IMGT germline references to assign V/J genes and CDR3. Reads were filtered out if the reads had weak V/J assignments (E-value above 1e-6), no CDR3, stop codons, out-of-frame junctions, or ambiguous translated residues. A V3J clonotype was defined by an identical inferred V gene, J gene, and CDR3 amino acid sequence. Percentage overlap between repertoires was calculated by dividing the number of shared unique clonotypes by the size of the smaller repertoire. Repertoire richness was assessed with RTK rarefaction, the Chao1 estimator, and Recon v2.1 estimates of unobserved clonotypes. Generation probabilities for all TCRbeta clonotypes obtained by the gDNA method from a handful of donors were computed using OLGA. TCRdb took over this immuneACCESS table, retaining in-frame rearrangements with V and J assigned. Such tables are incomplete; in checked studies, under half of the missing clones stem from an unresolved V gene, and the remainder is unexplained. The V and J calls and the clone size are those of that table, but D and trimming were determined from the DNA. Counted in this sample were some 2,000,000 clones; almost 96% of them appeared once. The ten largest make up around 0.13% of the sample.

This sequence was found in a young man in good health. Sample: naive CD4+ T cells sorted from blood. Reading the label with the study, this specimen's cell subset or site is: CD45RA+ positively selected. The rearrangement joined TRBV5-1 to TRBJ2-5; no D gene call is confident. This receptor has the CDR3 CASSPETETQYF. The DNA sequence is TGCGCCAGCAGCCCGGAGACGGAGACCCAGTACTTC.